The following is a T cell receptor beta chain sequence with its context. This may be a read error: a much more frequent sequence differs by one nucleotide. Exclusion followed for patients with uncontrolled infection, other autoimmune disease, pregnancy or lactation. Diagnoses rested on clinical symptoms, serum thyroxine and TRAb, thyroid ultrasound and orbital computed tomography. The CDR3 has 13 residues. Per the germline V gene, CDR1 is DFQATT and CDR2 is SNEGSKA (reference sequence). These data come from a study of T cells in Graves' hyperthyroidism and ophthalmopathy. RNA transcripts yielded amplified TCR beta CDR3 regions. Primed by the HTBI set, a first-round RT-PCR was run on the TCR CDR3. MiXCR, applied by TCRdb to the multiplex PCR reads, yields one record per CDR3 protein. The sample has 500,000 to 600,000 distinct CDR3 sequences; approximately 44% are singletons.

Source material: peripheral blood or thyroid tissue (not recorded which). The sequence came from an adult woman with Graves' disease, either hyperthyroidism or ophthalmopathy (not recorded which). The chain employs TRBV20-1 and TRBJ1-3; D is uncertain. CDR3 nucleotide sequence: TGCGGTGCTAGATCCGGCTCTGGAAACACCATATATTTT. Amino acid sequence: CGARSGSGNTIYF.